This T cell receptor (beta chain) emerged from a study of monozygotic twins with inflammatory bowel disease. Using the 5' RACE reads, TCRdb records one entry per CDR3 protein without DNA. Seen in this sample are some 130,000 distinct CDR3 sequences; the ten most common clones hold roughly 1.2%. Sequencing was performed on blood. The clonotype originates from a human donor with ulcerative colitis or Crohn's disease, or a healthy co-twin of an affected twin (not recorded which).

Here the CDR3 reads CAINSEDTGELFF. The gene calls are TRBV10-3 and TRBJ2-2; the D call of TRBD2 rests on TCRdb alone, since no DNA is present to check it. Per the germline V gene, CDR1 is ENHRY and CDR2 is SYGVKD. The CDR3 loop spans 13 amino acids.